This passage covers 10 T cell receptor beta chains from one sample sequenced in a study of shared clonotypes between healthy human individuals. The repertoire was sequenced with immunoSEQ multiplex PCR; TCRdb's copy has only in-frame clones and lacks some. The table records about 2.4 million clones, approximately 94% of them present only once. The sequenced sample consisted of naive CD4+ T cells from PBMCs. The sample's subset: CD45RA+ positively selected. These TCRs come from a man aged 18 to 29 in good health. Some clones in this sample may be carry-over from other donors' samples.

The chain carries TRBV28 and TRBJ2-7; 9 nucleotides line up with TRBD2. J gave up 1 base and V 5 bases, and 6 bases lay outside the gene matches. The CDR3 consists of 15 residues. Germline lookup yields CDR1 MDHEN and CDR2 SYDVKM. The CDR3 is CASSRLAEDSYEQYF. CDR3 DNA sequence: TGTGCCAGCAGTCGACTAGCGGAGGATTCCTACGAGCAGTACTTC.

This chain uses TRBV28 with TRBJ1-1, with D unclear. CDR3 length equals 14 residues. The V gene's germline CDR1 is MDHEN and CDR2 SYDVKM. Trimming left V 8 bases short and J 1 base short, with 14 bases between. The CDR3 DNA sequence: TGTGCCAGCTTTGAGAGGTCGAGGAACACTGAAGCTTTCTTT. Protein: CASFERSRNTEAFF.

V is TRBV4-1 and J is TRBJ2-4; D is ambiguous. The CDR3 is made up of 18 amino acids. Germline values: CDR1 MGHRA, CDR2 YSYEKL. The germline V and J ends were trimmed by 1 base and 3 bases, with 19 bases remaining between them. This chain's CDR3 is CASSQAQPHVDGKNIQYF. In DNA, the CDR3 is TGCGCCAGCAGCCAAGCACAGCCTCACGTCGATGGCAAAAACATTCAGTACTTC.

This chain uses TRBV7-3 with TRBJ2-7; the D is unclear. V lost 5 bases, J lost 1 base, and 15 bases lay in between. The CDR3 consists of 15 residues. CDR1 and CDR2 from the germline V gene are SGHTA and FQGTGA. CDR3 region: CASSLYSLGSYEQYF. The CDR3 nucleotides read TGTGCCAGCAGCCTCTACTCCTTGGGATCCTACGAGCAGTACTTC.

The rearrangement links TRBV19 to TRBJ2-5, with 9 bases lining up with TRBD2. The trim removed 3 bases at V and 2 bases at J, leaving 10 bases unmatched. The germline CDR1 and CDR2 sequences are LNHDA and SQIVND (reference sequence). This CDR3 comprises 17 residues. The CDR3 region is CASSIVRTSDVQETQYF. The DNA for the CDR3 is TGTGCCAGTAGTATTGTAAGGACTAGCGATGTACAAGAGACCCAGTACTTC.

The chain joins TRBV19 to TRBJ2-7, with 8 bases fitting TRBD1. The CDR3 has 15 amino acids. Germline V CDR1 and CDR2: LNHDA, SQIVND (reference sequence). With 5 bases clipped from V and 7 bases from J, the junction kept 13 bases outside the gene matches. The CDR3: CASSPRTGLWGEQYF. The CDR3 bases are TGTGCCAGTAGTCCACGGACAGGGCTTTGGGGGGAGCAGTACTTC.

This clone was observed a handful of times. The chain has TRBV11-3 and TRBJ1-1; D perhaps matches TRBD1 (5 bases). Trimming stripped 5 bases from V and 8 bases from J, with 12 bases between. CDR1 and CDR2 from the germline V gene are SGHNT and YENEEA. CDR3 length equals 12 residues. CDR3 region: CASSPGGEEAFF. Written as DNA, the CDR3 is TGTGCCAGCAGCCCCGGGGGGGAGGAAGCTTTCTTT.

V is TRBV6-6 and J is TRBJ2-2; maybe TRBD2 (5 bases). Germline values: CDR1 MNHNY, CDR2 SVGAGI (reference sequence). V lost 0 bases and J lost 6, with 11 bases in between. This CDR3 has 15 amino acids. The CDR3 region is CASSYSGERAGELFF. CDR3 coding DNA: TGTGCCAGCAGTTACTCTGGGGAGAGGGCCGGGGAGCTGTTTTTT.

The chain employs TRBV28 and TRBJ1-1; the match to TRBD1 covers 7 bases. Germline-derived CDR1 and CDR2 are MDHEN and SYDVKM. Trimming removed 1 base from V and 7 bases from J; junction bases left unmatched: 9. The CDR3 is made up of 15 amino acids. This chain's CDR3 is CASSLFPGGNGEAFF. CDR3 DNA: TGTGCCAGCAGTTTATTCCCAGGGGGGAATGGTGAAGCTTTCTTT. The variable domain in full, completed from reference TRBV28 and TRBJ1-1, reads DVKVTQSSRYLVKRTGEKVFLECVQDMDHENMFWYRQDPGLGLRLIYFSYDVKMKEKGDIPEGYSVSREKKERFSLILESASTNQTSMYLCASSLFPGGNGEAFFGQGTRLTVV.

The chain couples TRBV5-1 to TRBJ1-2; tentatively, D is TRBD1 (6 bases). The CDR3 has 14 residues. Between the trimmed V and J ends, which lost 4 bases and 6 bases, there was a span of 16 bases. In germline, CDR1 is SGHRS, CDR2 YFSETQ. The chain's CDR3 is CASSVKDSGDGYTF. The CDR3, as DNA: TGCGCCAGCAGCGTGAAGGACAGCGGAGATGGCTACACCTTC.